This T cell receptor (beta chain) was identified in a study of T-cell memory formation after mild COVID-19. V gave up 0 bases and J gave up 6 bases; unmatched junction bases: 4. The CDR3 consists of 15 residues. Germline V gene data show CDR1 as SGHTA and CDR2 as FQGNSA. TCRdb reprocessed the 5' RACE reads via MiXCR and lists one record per CDR3 protein. This repertoire shows around 300,000 distinct CDR3 sequences, roughly a fifth found once; its top ten account for roughly 21%. The sequence derives from a man between 18 and 29 years old who had mild COVID-19 (a few samples of this study predate the infection). Cell type and time point are not known. The chain combines TRBV7-2 with TRBJ2-7; the match to TRBD1 covers 11 bases. The sequencing input was PBMCs or a T cell subset sorted from them (not recorded which). CDR3 sequence: CASSLAPGTGGEQYF. The DNA for the CDR3 is TGTGCCAGCAGCTTAGCGCCAGGGACAGGGGGCGAGCAGTACTTC. Based on the CDR3 plus reference TRBV7-2 and TRBJ2-7, the full variable domain is GAGVSQSPSNKVTEKGKDVELRCDPISGHTALYWYRQSLGQGLEFLIYFQGNSAPDKSGLPSDRFSAERTGGSVSTLTIQRTQQEDSAVYLCASSLAPGTGGEQYFGPGTRLTVT.